This T cell receptor (beta chain) was identified in a study of blood T cell repertoires in COVID-19. About the study: Samples representing acute and convalescent COVID-19 were sourced from the United States, Italy and Spain. Sample material is recorded as cDNA or gDNA derived from T cells, B-cell-depleted T cells, or PBMCs.

The V and J ends lost 1 base and 5 bases, in that order; junction bases with no gene match: 8. The germline CDR1 and CDR2 sequences are LGHDT and YNNKEL (reference sequence). CDR3 length equals 17 residues. Original analysis: Reference gene primers were amplified, and this amplification served to estimate nucleated cell counts. The repertoire was sequenced with immunoSEQ multiplex PCR; TCRdb's copy has only in-frame clones and lacks some. That table furnishes V, J and clone size, whereas the DNA furnished D and trimming. This table holds about 78,000 clones, roughly 85% found once. The chain combines TRBV3-1 (or the pseudogene TRBV3-2) with TRBJ2-3, with TRBD2 matching 11 bases. Sequenced sample: peripheral blood. The source of this sequence is a woman aged 80 or over with active or convalescent COVID-19. The CDR3 sequence is CASSQGSGRAMGDTQYF. The CDR3 DNA sequence: TGTGCCAGCAGCCAAGGTAGCGGGAGGGCAATGGGAGATACGCAGTATTTT.